The present T cell receptor gamma chain was sequenced within a study of gammadelta T cells in human blood (dated by TCRdb to the early 2020s). Library construction relied on RT-PCR. TCRdb lists the instrument as Illumina MiSeq. For TCRdb, the public reads were processed anew by CATT, and duplicate DNA sequences were folded into one row. The sample table holds about 360 gamma-chain clones, of which around 3.6% were seen once. Roughly 22% of the sample is held by the ten biggest clonotypes. On the study overall, not on this receptor specifically: According to the study, polyclonal expansion of innate gamma-delta T cells immediately after birth appeared to be driven by microbial exposure.

Note on this clone: The antigen it recognizes is unknown. With only one base between it and a far larger clone, this is likely a read error. The same CDR3 also results from other DNA sequences found in this sample.

From the cysteine through the phenylalanine, the CDR3 covers 11 amino acids. Only CDR3 DNA is held: 33 bases, read in frame from base 1. Sequences EGSTGY (CDR1) and YDSYTSSV (CDR2) are obtained from the germline V gene. V lost 4 bases and J lost 9 bases, and the count of bases not matched to a germline gene is 6. Sequencing was done on a sample of non-Vgamma9Vdelta2 gamma-delta T cells from infant blood. The receptor was derived from a human donor. The rearranged segments are TRGV4 and TRGJ1 or TRGJ2. The base sequence is TGTGCCACCTGGGACGGGGTTAAGAAACTCTTT. It translates to CATWDGVKKLF.